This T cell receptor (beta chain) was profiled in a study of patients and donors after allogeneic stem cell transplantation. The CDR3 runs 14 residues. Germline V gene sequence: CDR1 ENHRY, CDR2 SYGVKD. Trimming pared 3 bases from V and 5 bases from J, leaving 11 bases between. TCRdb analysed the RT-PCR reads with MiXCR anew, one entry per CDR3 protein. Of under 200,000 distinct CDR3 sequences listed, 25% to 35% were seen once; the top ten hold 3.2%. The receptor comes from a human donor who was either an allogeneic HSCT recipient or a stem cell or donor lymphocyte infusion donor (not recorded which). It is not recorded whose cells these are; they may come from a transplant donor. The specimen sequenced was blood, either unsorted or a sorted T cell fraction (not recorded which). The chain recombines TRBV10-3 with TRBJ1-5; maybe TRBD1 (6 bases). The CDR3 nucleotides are TGTGCCATCAGTGAATCAGGGGCGGATCAGCCCCAGCATTTT. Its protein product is CAISESGADQPQHF.